This TCR beta chain was retrieved from a study of T cells in women clearing cervical HPV infection. For the study at large: Control women cleared a single incident HPV16 infection within 12 months. Case blood was drawn a median about 160 days after lesion detection. Study-level findings and limits: Unknown T-cell numbers per sample may underlie the richness differences. Controls had more TRBV6-7 (around 0.15%) than cases (about 0.11%).

Trimming took 4 bases from V and 4 from J; bases not matched to a gene: 6. CDR1 is SGHDN and CDR2 is FVKESK in the germline V gene. This CDR3 is 15 amino acids long. The assay was immunoSEQ multiplex PCR, and TCRdb's table has in-frame clones only and misses some. This repertoire includes 30,000 to 50,000 clones. On this clone itself: Its antigen is undetermined. The read ends 3 residues before the CDR3 terminus; that terminus is restored from the germline J gene.

The V call is TRBV14, the J call TRBJ1-2; TRBD1 matches at 10 bases. The TCR originated in a woman aged 18 to 75 with a cervical HPV16 infection that either progressed to CIN3+ or cleared (not recorded which). Source material: blood buffy coat. CDR3 residues: CASSRQGARSYGYTF. Partial CDR3 DNA: TGTGCCAGCAGCCGACAGGGGGCGCGGAGCTATGGC. The full variable domain, with the rest looked up from reference TRBV14 and TRBJ1-2, is EAGVTQFPSHSVIEKGQTVTLRCDPISGHDNLYWYRRVMGKEIKFLLHFVKESKQDESGMPNNRFLAERTGGTYSTLKVQPAELEDSGVYFCASSRQGARSYGYTFGSGTRLTVV.